Shown below are 14 T cell receptor beta chains from a single sample sequenced in a study of monozygotic twins with inflammatory bowel disease. TCRdb re-called the 5' RACE reads and gives one entry per CDR3 protein, without DNA. The table lists approximately 380,000 distinct CDR3 sequences, with 2% to 3% in the top ten. Sequenced material: blood. The receptors shown here come from a human donor with ulcerative colitis or Crohn's disease, or a healthy co-twin of an affected twin (not recorded which).

The V gene is TRBV7-2, the J gene TRBJ1-1; the TCRdb call, TRBD1, lacks DNA for checking. Germline V lookup: CDR1 SGHTA, CDR2 FQGNSA. The CDR3 spans 16 residues. This CDR3 reads CASSLGDRGRREEAFF.

J is TRBJ1-5 and V is TRBV15; the TCRdb call, TRBD1, lacks DNA for checking. There are 16 residues in the CDR3. The germline V gene has CDR1 LNHNV and CDR2 YYDKDF (reference sequence). The CDR3 loop reads CATSTPQGFGNQPQHF.

The rearrangement joins TRBV20-1 to TRBJ1-2. The CDR3 extends over 13 amino acids. From germline, CDR1 is DFQATT and CDR2 SNEGSKA (reference sequence). CDR3 sequence: CSAIEQRSSGYTF.

The CDR3 loop reads CASSQYLGDNYGYTF. The chain joins TRBV4-3 to TRBJ1-2; no DNA is available, so the TRBD1 call from TCRdb remains unchecked. CDR1 is LGHNA, CDR2 YSLEER, per germline. The CDR3 has 15 amino acids.

This sequence joins TRBV6-1 and TRBJ2-3; the D call of TRBD2 rests on TCRdb alone, since no DNA is present to check it. CDR1 MNHNS and CDR2 SASEGT come from the germline V gene. The CDR3 length is 18 residues. CDR3 loop: CASSTGPIRGAWIDTQYF.

The genes are TRBV3-1 and TRBJ1-1. Germline lookup yields CDR1 LGHDT and CDR2 YNNKEL (reference sequence). The CDR3 consists of 15 residues. The CDR3 here is CASSKTGIMNTEAFF.

V is TRBV5-1 and J is TRBJ2-1; without DNA, the TCRdb call of TRBD1 cannot be checked. CDR1 and CDR2 from the germline V gene are SGHRS and YFSETQ. The CDR3 is made up of 15 amino acids. The CDR3 loop is CASSLPGQVPNEQFF.

V usage is TRBV7-9 and J usage is TRBJ2-4; the D call of TRBD1 rests on TCRdb alone, since no DNA is present to check it. Per the germline V gene, CDR1 is SEHNR and CDR2 is FQNEAQ (reference sequence). The CDR3 runs to 15 residues. CDR3 loop: CASSFEGTVKNIQYF.

J is TRBJ1-6 and V is TRBV18. The CDR3 spans 12 residues. Germline loops: CDR1 KGHSH, CDR2 LQKENI. CDR3 region: CASGKIDSPLHF.

J is TRBJ1-1 and V is TRBV19. Germline-derived CDR1 and CDR2 are LNHDA and SQIVND (reference sequence). The CDR3 loop spans 14 amino acids. CDR3 amino acids: CASSNIRRNTEAFF. The complete variable domain, with remaining parts taken from reference TRBV19 and TRBJ1-1, reads DGGITQSPKYLFRKEGQNVTLSCEQNLNHDAMYWYRQDPGQGLRLIYYSQIVNDFQKGDIAEGYSVSREKKESFPLTVTSAQKNPTAFYLCASSNIRRNTEAFFGQGTRLTVV.

The chain carries TRBV20-1 and TRBJ1-5. CDR1 is DFQATT, CDR2 SNEGSKA, per germline (reference sequence). This CDR3 contains 14 residues. CDR3 sequence: CSARDRRSNQPQHF.

The chain joins TRBV9 to TRBJ2-7; TCRdb calls TRBD1, which cannot be checked without DNA. There are 13 residues in the CDR3. Germline CDR1 is SGDLS and CDR2 is YYNGEE. This CDR3 is CASSVAQDYEQYF. Full variable domain (remainder filled in from reference TRBV9 and TRBJ2-7): DSGVTQTPKHLITATGQRVTLRCSPRSGDLSVYWYQQSLDQGLQFLIQYYNGEERAKGNILERFSAQQFPDLHSELNLSSLELGDSALYFCASSVAQDYEQYFGPGTRLTVT.

J is TRBJ1-2 and V is TRBV5-1. The germline V gene encodes CDR1 SGHRS and CDR2 YFSETQ. There are 11 residues in the CDR3. CDR3 protein: CASSLHDGYTF.

The rearrangement uses TRBV19 and TRBJ2-2; TCRdb's D call of TRBD2 is untestable without DNA. The CDR3 totals 16 residues. Germline CDR1 reads LNHDA; CDR2 reads SQIVND (reference sequence). The CDR3 sequence is CASTTLAGAPTGELFF.